The 11 T cell receptor beta chains listed next were all sequenced from one sample in a study of OX40 agonist ivuxolimab in advanced cancers. Generated by immunoSEQ multiplex PCR, the TCRdb table keeps only in-frame clones and is missing some. The table includes tens of thousands of clones, under 95% detected once. The input for sequencing was CD4+ or CD8+ T cells sorted from blood, taken in a trial of the OX40 agonist ivuxolimab. The receptors were gathered from an adult with an advanced solid tumor such as melanoma, head and neck, liver or kidney cancer.

The chain links TRBV28 to TRBJ1-6, with TRBD1 identical over 10 bases. The germline gives CDR1 MDHEN, CDR2 SYDVKM. This CDR3 comprises 15 residues. Trimming removed 5 bases from V and 8 bases from J; junction bases left unmatched: 6. The CDR3 bases are TGTGCCAGCAGTAGACAGGGGGCAGGGGATTCACCCCTCCACTTT. This codes for CASSRQGAGDSPLHF.

Comment on this clone: This sample includes further DNA sequences coding for the same CDR3. In DNA, the CDR3 is TGTGCCAGCAGTTACTCGGGGGGACGGACTGAAGCTTTCTTT. The encoded protein is CASSYSGGRTEAFF. The chain links TRBV6-5 to TRBJ1-1, with D perhaps TRBD1 (5 bases). V was pared by 0 bases and J by 5 bases, with 10 bases between. This CDR3 is built from 14 residues. The germline gives CDR1 MNHEY, CDR2 SVGAGI.

In its sample, this clone was seen once. The chain uses TRBV19 and TRBJ2-1, with TRBD2 matching over 11 bases. V lost 5 bases, J lost 9 bases, and 6 bases stayed unmatched. The CDR3 runs 14 residues. Germline assignment: CDR1 LNHDA and CDR2 SQIVND (reference sequence). Here the CDR3 DNA reads TGTGCCAGTAGTCTTAGCGGGAGGGCCGTTGAGCAGTTCTTC. Its protein is CASSLSGRAVEQFF.

The V call is TRBV4-1, the J call TRBJ2-7; D is possibly TRBD1 (5 bases). The V gene lost 1 base and the J gene lost 2 bases, with 18 bases spanning the gap. The CDR3 runs to 17 residues. Germline CDR1 MGHRA, CDR2 YSYEKL. The CDR3 region has the DNA TGCGCCAGCAGCCAAGCACAGGACGGTAAACGAGCCTACGAGCAGTACTTC. It is translated as CASSQAQDGKRAYEQYF.

This chain uses TRBV11-3 with TRBJ1-1; D gene ambiguous. The CDR3 is 13 amino acids. Germline V gives CDR1 SGHNT, CDR2 YENEEA. The V and J ends lost 2 bases and 5 bases respectively, with 9 bases between them. CDR3 residues: CASSLLVGTEAFF. CDR3 DNA: TGTGCCAGCAGCTTATTAGTGGGGACTGAAGCTTTCTTT.

The chain couples TRBV27 to TRBJ2-2, with TRBD2 matching 14 bases. Per the germline V gene, CDR1 is MNHEY and CDR2 is SMNVEV (reference sequence). J was trimmed by 4 bases and V by 4 bases; bases with no gene match: 5. This CDR3 is 17 amino acids long. The CDR3 nucleotides are TGTGCCAGCAGTTCAGGACTAGCGGGAGGCGTCACCGGGGAGCTGTTTTTT. Its protein is CASSSGLAGGVTGELFF.

The chain combines TRBV9 with TRBJ1-5; D not certain. Germline lookup yields CDR1 SGDLS and CDR2 YYNGEE. The V end lost 0 bases, the J end lost 7 bases, and 14 bases lay between the germline ends. The CDR3 length is 15 residues. The CDR3 DNA reads as TGTGCCAGCAGCGTAGATGGAGGGTTGAACCAGCCCCAGCATTTT. Amino acids: CASSVDGGLNQPQHF. The variable domain in full, with the rest retrieved from reference TRBV9 and TRBJ1-5, is DSGVTQTPKHLITATGQRVTLRCSPRSGDLSVYWYQQSLDQGLQFLIQYYNGEERAKGNILERFSAQQFPDLHSELNLSSLELGDSALYFCASSVDGGLNQPQHFGDGTRLSIL.

The chain couples TRBV30 to TRBJ1-1; the D gene is possibly TRBD1 (5 bases). Deletions cut 6 bases from V and 6 bases from J, with 14 bases between. CDR3 length equals 12 residues. The germline gives CDR1 GTSNPN, CDR2 SVGIG (reference sequence). The CDR3 nucleotides are TGTGCCTGCTCAGGGTGGTTCGCTGAAGCTTTCTTT. The encoded protein is CACSGWFAEAFF. Full variable domain (outside the CDR3, taken from reference TRBV30 and TRBJ1-1): SQTIHQWPATLVQPVGSPLSLECTVEGTSNPNLYWYRQAAGRGLQLLFYSVGIGQISSEVPQNLSASRPQDRQFILSSKKLLLSDSGFYLCACSGWFAEAFFGQGTRLTVV.

This chain uses TRBV27 with TRBJ2-7; a possible D gene is TRBD1 (6 bases). Germline V gene lookup returns CDR1 MNHEY and CDR2 SMNVEV (reference sequence). V lost 3 bases and J 3 bases, leaving 15 bases between the germline ends. The length of the CDR3 is 15 residues. The CDR3 nucleotides read TGTGCCAGCAGTTTGAGGGGACAAGGCTTCTACGAGCAGTACTTC. Protein product: CASSLRGQGFYEQYF.

The chain uses TRBV6-5 and TRBJ2-5; 7 bases align to TRBD1. The CDR3 covers 14 residues. The trim removed 7 bases at V and 5 bases at J, leaving 10 bases unmatched. The germline V gene encodes CDR1 MNHEY and CDR2 SVGAGI. The CDR3 nucleotides are TGTGCCAGCAACATAGGGGGCGCCGGTGAGACCCAGTACTTC. It translates to CASNIGGAGETQYF.

The chain joins TRBV7-9 to TRBJ1-2; possible D gene TRBD1, 5 bases. This CDR3 contains 16 residues. Trimming took off 0 bases at V and 8 bases at J, with 19 bases between the two ends. Germline CDR1 and CDR2: SEHNR and FQNEAQ (reference sequence). CDR3 loop: CASSLAEKGPLWGYTF. The DNA of the CDR3 is TGTGCCAGCAGCTTAGCGGAAAAGGGACCCCTCTGGGGCTACACCTTC.